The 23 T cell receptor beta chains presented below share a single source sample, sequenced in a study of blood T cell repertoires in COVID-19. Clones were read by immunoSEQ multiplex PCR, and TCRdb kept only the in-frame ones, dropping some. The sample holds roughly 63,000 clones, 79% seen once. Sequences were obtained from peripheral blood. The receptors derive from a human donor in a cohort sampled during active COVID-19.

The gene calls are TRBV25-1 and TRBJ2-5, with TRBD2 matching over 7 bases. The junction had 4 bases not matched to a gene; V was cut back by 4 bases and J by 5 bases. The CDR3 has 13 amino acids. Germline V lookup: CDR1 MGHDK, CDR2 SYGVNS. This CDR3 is CASSVAGEETQYF. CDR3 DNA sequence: TGTGCCAGCAGTGTGGCGGGAGAGGAGACCCAGTACTTC.

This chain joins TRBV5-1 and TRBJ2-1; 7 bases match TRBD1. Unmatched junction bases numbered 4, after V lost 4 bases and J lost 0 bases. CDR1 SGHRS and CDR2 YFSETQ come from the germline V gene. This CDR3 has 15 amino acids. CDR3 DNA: TGCGCCAGCAGCGCACAGGGGAGCTCCTACAATGAGCAGTTCTTC. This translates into CASSAQGSSYNEQFF. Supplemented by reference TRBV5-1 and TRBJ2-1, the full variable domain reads KAGVTQTPRYLIKTRGQQVTLSCSPISGHRSVSWYQQTPGQGLQFLFEYFSETQRNKGNFPGRFSGRQFSNSRSEMNVSTLELGDSALYLCASSAQGSSYNEQFFGPGTRLTVL.

This CDR3 is CASSQDRHGMRVSEQYF. The CDR3 DNA sequence: TGTGCCAGCAGCCAAGATCGGCACGGGATGAGGGTGTCCGAGCAGTACTTC. This sequence joins TRBV3-1 (or the pseudogene TRBV3-2) and TRBJ2-7; perhaps TRBD2 as D (5 bases). V lost 0 bases and J 6 bases, leaving 21 bases between the germline ends. Germline V gives CDR1 LGHDT, CDR2 YNNKEL (reference sequence). The length of the CDR3 is 17 residues.

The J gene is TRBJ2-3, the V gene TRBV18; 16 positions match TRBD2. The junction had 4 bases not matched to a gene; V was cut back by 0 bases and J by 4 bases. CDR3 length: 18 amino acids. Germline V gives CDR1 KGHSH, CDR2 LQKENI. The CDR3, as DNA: TGTGCCAGCTCACCACCGGGACTAGCGGGAGGGCCCCCAGATACGCAGTATTTT. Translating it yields CASSPPGLAGGPPDTQYF.

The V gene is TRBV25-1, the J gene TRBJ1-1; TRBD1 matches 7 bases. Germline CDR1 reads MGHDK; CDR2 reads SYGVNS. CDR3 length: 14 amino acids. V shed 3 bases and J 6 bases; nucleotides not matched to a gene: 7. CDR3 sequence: CASSDFQGGAEAFF. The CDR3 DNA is TGTGCCAGCAGTGACTTCCAGGGGGGCGCTGAAGCTTTCTTT.

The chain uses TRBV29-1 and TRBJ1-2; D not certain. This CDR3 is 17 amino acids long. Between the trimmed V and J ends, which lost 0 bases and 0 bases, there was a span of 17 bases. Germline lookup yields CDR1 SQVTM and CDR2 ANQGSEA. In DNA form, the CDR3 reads TGCAGCGTTGAAGATTCGGAGGGTCCCTCAGCTAACTATGGCTACACCTTC. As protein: CSVEDSEGPSANYGYTF.

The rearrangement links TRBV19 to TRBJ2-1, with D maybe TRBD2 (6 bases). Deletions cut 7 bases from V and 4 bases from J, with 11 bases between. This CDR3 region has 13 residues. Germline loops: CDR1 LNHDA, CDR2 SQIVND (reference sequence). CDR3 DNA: TGTGCCAGTACCCTCGGACTATACAATGAGCAGTTCTTC. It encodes CASTLGLYNEQFF.

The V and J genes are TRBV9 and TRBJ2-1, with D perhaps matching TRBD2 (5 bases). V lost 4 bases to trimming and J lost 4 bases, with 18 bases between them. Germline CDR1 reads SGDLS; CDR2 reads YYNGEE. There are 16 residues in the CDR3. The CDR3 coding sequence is TGTGCCAGCAGCCCTACGGTCGGAGGTGGATACAATGAGCAGTTCTTC. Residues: CASSPTVGGGYNEQFF.

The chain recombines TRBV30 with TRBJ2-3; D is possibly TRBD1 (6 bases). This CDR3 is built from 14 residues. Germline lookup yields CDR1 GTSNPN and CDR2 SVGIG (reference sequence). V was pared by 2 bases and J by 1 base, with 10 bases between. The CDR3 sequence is CAWSSGAGTDTQYF. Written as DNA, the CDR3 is TGTGCCTGGAGTTCAGGGGCAGGCACAGATACGCAGTATTTT.

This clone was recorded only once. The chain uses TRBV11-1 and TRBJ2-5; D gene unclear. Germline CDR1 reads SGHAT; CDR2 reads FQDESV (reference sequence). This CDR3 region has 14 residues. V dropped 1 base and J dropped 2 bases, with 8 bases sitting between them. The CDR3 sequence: CASSLGEAQETQYF. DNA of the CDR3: TGTGCCAGCAGCTTAGGAGAGGCGCAAGAGACCCAGTACTTC.

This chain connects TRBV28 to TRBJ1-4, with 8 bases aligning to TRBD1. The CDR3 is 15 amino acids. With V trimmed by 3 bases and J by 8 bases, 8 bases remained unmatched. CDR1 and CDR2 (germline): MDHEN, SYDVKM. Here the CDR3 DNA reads TGTGCCAGCAGTTTGAGGTCAGGGGGCGCGGAAAAACTGTTTTTT. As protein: CASSLRSGGAEKLFF.

The CDR3 loop reads CASAASSGNTIYF. The DNA of the CDR3 is TGTGCCAGCGCGGCCTCCTCTGGAAACACCATATATTTT. The rearrangement links TRBV2 to TRBJ1-3, with no clear D. V lost 8 bases to trimming and J lost 0 bases, with 8 bases between them. CDR1 and CDR2 from the germline V gene are SNHLY and FYNNEI. This CDR3 is built from 13 residues.

CDR3 sequence (DNA): TGTGCCTGGAGTCAGTCCTACGAGCAGTACTTC. It codes for CAWSQSYEQYF. V gene TRBV30 combines with J gene TRBJ2-7; D gene uncertain. This CDR3 has 11 amino acids. Germline-derived CDR1 and CDR2 are GTSNPN and SVGIG (reference sequence). Deletions cut 2 bases from V and 1 base from J, with 3 bases between.

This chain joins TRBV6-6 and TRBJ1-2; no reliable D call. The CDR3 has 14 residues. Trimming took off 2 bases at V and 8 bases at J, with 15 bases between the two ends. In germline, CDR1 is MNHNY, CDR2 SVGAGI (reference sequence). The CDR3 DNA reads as TGTGCCAGCAGTTACACAACGGGATCCGCGGGCTACACCTTC. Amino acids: CASSYTTGSAGYTF.

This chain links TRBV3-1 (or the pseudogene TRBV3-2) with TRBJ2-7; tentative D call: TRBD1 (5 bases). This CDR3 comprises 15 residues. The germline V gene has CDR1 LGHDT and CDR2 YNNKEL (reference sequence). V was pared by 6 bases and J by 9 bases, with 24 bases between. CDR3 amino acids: CASSRMDGPNRGQYF. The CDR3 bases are TGTGCCAGCAGTAGGATGGACGGACCAAATAGGGGGCAGTACTTC.

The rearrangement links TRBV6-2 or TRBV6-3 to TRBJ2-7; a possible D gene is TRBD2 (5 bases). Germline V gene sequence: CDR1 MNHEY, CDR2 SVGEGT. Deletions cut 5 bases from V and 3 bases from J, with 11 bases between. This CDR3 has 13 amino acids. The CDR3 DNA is TGTGCCAGCAGTCCGCGGAGGTTCTACGAGCAGTACTTC. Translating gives CASSPRRFYEQYF.

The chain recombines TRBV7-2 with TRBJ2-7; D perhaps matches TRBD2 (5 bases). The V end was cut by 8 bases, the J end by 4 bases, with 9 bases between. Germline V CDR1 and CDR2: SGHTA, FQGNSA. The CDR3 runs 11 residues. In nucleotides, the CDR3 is TGTGCCAGCGGAACGGGGTACGAGCAGTACTTC. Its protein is CASGTGYEQYF.

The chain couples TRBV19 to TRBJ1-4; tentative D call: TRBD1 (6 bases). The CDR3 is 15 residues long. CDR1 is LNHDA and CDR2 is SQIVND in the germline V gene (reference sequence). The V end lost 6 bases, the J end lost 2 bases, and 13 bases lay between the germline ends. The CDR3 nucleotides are TGTGCCAGTAGACCCCCAGGGGTTACTAATGAAAAACTGTTTTTT. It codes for CASRPPGVTNEKLFF.

DNA for the CDR3: TGTGCCAGCAGTGAGCCCGGGAGGACGGGCGTGGAACTGTTTTTT. Translating it yields CASSEPGRTGVELFF. The chain couples TRBV6-6 to TRBJ1-4; D is unclear. V was clipped by 5 bases and J by 12 bases, with 22 bases between them. Per the germline V gene, CDR1 is MNHNY and CDR2 is SVGAGI (reference sequence). This CDR3 has 15 residues.

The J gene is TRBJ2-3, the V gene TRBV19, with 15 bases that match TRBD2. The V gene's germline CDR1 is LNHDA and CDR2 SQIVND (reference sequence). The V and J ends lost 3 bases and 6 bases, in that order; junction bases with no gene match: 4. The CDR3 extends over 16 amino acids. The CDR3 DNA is TGTGCCAGTAGTATGGGGACTAGCGGGAGGATGGATACGCAGTATTTT. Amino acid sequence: CASSMGTSGRMDTQYF.

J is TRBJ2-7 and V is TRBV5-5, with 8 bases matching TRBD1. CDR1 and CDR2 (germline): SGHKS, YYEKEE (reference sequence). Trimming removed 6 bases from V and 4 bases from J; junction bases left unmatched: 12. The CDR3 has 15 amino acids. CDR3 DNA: TGTGCCAGCACCCTAACCGGGACAGGCTTATACGAGCAGTACTTC. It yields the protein CASTLTGTGLYEQYF.

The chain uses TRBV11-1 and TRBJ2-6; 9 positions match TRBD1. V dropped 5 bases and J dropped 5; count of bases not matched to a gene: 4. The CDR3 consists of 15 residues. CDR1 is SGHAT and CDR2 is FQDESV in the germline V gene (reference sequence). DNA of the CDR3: TGTGCCAGCAGCCCCGGACAGGGGTGGGCCAACGTCCTGACTTTC. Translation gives CASSPGQGWANVLTF.

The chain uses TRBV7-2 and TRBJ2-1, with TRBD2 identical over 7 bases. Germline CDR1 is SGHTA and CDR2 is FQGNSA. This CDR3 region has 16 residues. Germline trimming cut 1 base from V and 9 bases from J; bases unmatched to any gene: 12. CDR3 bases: TGTGCCAGCAGCTTAGACGGACTAGTCGGGTCGCTTGAGCAGTTCTTC. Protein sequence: CASSLDGLVGSLEQFF.